This T cell receptor beta chain was found in a study of OX40 agonist ivuxolimab in advanced cancers. Broader study findings: Which antigen the expanded peripheral T cells recognized is unknown.

V was cut by 1 base and J by 0 bases, with 12 bases left in between. CDR1 is SGHTA, CDR2 FQGNSA, per germline. The CDR3 is 16 amino acids. Measured with immunoSEQ multiplex PCR; TCRdb has only the in-frame clones, and not every one. The sample lists about 46,000 clones, 82% seen once, with around 2% in the top ten. A note on this clone: The antigen is undetermined.

This chain joins TRBV7-2 and TRBJ1-2; no firm D call. Sequenced material: CD4+ or CD8+ T cells sorted from blood, taken in a trial of the OX40 agonist ivuxolimab. The TCR originated in an adult with an advanced solid tumor such as melanoma, head and neck, liver or kidney cancer. As DNA, the CDR3 is TGTGCCAGCAGCTTAGTTCTCCGGAGCTCTAACTATGGCTACACCTTC. Translated: CASSLVLRSSNYGYTF.